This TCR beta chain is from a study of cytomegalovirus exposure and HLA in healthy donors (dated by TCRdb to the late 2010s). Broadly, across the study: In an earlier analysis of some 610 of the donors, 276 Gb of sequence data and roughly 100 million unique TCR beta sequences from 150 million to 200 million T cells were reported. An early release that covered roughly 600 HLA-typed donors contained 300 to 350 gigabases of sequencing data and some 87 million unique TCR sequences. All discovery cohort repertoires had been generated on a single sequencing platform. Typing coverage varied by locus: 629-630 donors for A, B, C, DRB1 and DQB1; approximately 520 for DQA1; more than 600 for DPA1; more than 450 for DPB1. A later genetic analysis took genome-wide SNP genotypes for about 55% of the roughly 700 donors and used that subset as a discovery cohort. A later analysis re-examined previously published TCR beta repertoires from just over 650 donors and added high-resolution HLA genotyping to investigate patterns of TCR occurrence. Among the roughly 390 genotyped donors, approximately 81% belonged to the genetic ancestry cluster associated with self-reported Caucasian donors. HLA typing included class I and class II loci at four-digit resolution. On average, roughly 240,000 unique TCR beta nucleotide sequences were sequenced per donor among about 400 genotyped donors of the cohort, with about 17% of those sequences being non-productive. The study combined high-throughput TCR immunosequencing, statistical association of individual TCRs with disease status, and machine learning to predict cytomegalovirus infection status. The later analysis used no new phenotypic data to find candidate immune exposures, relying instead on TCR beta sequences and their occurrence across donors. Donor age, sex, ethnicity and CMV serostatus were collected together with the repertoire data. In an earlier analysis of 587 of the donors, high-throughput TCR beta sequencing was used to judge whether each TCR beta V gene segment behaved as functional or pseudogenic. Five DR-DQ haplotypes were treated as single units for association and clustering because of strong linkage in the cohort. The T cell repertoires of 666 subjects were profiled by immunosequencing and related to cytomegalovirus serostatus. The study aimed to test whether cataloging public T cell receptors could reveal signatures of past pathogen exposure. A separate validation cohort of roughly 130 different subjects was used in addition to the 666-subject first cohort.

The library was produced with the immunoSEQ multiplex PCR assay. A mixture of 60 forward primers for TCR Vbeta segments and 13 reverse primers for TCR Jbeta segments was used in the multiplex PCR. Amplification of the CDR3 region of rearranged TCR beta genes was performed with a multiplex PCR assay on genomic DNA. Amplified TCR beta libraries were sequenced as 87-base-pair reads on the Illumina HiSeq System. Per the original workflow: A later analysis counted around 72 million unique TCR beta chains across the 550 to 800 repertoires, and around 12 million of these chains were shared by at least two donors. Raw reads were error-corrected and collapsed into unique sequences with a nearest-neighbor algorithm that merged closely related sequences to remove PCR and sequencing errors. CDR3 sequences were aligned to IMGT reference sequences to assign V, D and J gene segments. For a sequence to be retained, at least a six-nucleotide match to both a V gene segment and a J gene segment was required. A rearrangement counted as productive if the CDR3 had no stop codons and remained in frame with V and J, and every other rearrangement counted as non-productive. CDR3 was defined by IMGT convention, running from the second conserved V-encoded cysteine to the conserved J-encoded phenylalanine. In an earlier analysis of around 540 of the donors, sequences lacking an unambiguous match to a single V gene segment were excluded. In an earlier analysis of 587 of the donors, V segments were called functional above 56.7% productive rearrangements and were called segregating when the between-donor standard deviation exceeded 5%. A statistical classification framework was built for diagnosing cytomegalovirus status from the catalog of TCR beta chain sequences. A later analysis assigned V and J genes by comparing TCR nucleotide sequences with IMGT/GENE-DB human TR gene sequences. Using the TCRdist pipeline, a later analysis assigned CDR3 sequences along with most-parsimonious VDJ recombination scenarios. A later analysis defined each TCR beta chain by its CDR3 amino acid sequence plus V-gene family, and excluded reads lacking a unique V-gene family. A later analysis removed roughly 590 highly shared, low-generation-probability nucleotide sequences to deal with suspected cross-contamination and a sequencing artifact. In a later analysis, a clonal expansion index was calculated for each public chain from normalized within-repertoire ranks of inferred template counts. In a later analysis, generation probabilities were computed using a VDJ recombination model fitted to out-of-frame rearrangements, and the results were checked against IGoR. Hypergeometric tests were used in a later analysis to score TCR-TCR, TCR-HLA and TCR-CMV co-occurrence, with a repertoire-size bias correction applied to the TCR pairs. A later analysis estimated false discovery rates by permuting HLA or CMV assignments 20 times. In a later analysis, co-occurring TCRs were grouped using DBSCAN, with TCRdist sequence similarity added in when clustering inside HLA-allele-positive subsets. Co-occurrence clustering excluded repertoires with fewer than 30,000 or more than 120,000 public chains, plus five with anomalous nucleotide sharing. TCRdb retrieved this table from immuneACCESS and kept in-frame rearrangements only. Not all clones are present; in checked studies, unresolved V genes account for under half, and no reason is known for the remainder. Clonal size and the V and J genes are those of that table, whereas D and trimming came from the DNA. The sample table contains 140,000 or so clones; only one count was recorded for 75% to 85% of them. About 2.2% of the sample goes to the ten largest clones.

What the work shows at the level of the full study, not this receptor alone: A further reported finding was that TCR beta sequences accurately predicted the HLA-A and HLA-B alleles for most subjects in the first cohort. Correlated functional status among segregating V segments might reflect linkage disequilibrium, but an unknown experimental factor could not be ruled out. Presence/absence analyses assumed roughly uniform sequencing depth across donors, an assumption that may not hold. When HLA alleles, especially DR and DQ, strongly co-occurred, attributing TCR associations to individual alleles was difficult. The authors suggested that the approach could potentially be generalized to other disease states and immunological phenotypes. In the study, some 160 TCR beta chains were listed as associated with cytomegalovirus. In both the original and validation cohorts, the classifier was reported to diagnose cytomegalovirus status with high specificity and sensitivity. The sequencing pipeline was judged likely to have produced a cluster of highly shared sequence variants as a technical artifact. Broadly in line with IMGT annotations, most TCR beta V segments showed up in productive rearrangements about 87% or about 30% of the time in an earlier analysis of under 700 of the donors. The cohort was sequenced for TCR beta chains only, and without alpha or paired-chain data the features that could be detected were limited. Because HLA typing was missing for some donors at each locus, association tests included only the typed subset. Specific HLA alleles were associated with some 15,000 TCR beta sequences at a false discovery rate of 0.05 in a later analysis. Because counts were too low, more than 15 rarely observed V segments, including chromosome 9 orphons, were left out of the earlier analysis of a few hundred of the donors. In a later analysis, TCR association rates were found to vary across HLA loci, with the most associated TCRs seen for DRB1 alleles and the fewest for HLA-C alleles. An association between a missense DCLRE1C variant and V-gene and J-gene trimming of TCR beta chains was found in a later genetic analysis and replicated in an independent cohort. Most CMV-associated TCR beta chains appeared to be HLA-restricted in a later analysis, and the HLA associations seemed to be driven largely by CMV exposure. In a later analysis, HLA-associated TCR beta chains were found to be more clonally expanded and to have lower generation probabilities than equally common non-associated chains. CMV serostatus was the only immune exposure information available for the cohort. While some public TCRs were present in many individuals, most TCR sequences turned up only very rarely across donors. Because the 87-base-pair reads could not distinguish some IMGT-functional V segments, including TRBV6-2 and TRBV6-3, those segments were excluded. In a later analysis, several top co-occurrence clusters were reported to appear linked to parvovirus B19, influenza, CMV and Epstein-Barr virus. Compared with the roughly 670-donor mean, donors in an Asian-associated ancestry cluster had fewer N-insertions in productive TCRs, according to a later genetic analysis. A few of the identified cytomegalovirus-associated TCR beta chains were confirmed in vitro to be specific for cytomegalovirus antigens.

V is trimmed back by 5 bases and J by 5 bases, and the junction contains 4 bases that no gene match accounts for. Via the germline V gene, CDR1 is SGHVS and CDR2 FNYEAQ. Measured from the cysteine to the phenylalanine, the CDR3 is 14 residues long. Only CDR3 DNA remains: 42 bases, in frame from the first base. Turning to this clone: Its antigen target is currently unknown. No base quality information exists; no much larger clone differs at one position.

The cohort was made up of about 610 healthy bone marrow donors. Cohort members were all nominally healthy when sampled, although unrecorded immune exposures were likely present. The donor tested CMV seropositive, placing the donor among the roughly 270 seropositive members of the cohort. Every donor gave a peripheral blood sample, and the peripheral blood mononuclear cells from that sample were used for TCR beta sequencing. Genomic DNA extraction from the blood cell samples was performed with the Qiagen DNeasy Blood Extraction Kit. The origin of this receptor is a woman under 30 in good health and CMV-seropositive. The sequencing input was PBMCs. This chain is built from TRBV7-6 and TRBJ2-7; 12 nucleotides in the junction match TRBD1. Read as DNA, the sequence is TGTGCCAGCAGCAGGGGACAGGGGGCGGACGAGCAGTACTTC. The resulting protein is CASSRGQGADEQYF. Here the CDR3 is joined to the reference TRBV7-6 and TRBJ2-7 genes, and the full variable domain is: GAGVSQSPRYKVTKRGQDVALRCDPISGHVSLYWYRQALGQGPEFLTYFNYEAQQDKSGLPNDRFSAERPEGSISTLTIQRTEQRDSAMYRCASSRGQGADEQYFGPGTRLTVT.